This T cell receptor beta chain stems from a study of OX40 agonist ivuxolimab in advanced cancers. Findings and limits, study-wide: Averaging showed that CD8+ T cells had more expanded clones than CD4+ did. Among the nonresponders, some also had low normalized T-cell clonal expansion.

Germline loops: CDR1 SGHAT, CDR2 FQNNGV. The CDR3 runs 14 residues. V lost 5 bases, J lost 4 bases, and 3 bases stayed unmatched. Autoimmune disease history or systemic immunosuppression meant exclusion. Sequenced by immunoSEQ multiplex PCR; TCRdb stores in-frame clones only, minus some. The sample has tens of thousands of clones; 87% are singletons. About this clone: The antigen is unknown.

The chain combines TRBV11-2 with TRBJ2-1, with 9 positions matching TRBD2. This material consisted of CD4+ or CD8+ T cells sorted from blood, taken in a trial of the OX40 agonist ivuxolimab. This clonotype was sampled from an adult with an advanced solid tumor such as melanoma, head and neck, liver or kidney cancer. CDR3 bases: TGTGCCAGCAGCCTAGCGGGAAAATACAATGAGCAGTTCTTC. Translation gives CASSLAGKYNEQFF.